This TCR beta chain stems from a study of immune evolution from preneoplasia to lung adenocarcinoma. Study as a whole: HLA loss of heterozygosity: around 6.5% AIS, about 15% MIA, about 35% ADC, none AAH. General study points: Normal lung had highest clonality; later lesions appeared denser, more diverse.

The data were produced by immunoSEQ multiplex PCR, yet TCRdb's version contains in-frame clones alone and is incomplete. The table has some 16,000 clones, 80% to 90% seen once; the top ten hold approximately 2.4%. With respect to this clone: Its matching antigen is unknown.

Germline values: CDR1 SGHAT, CDR2 FQNNGV. The CDR3 has 15 residues. Trimming removed 0 bases at V and 2 bases at J, with 11 bases between. Two lung cancer pathologists independently confirmed each histologic diagnosis. After pathologic assessment, macro-dissection selected premalignant or tumor cells for extraction. V and J are TRBV11-2 and TRBJ2-7, with D possibly matching TRBD1 (6 bases). This TCR was recovered from a person aged 65 to 85 with invasive lung adenocarcinoma. Specimen: FFPE invasive lung adenocarcinoma tissue. CDR3 protein: CASSLDRDTPYEQYF. In nucleotides, the CDR3 is TGTGCCAGCAGCTTAGATCGGGACACTCCCTACGAGCAGTACTTC.